In its sample, the clone carrying this T cell receptor (beta chain) was seen many times. The antigen remains unidentified. The record originates from a study of T cells after yellow fever vaccination. TCRdb called the 5' RACE reads again in MiXCR, with one record for every CDR3 protein. The repertoire holds about 300,000 distinct CDR3 sequences, approximately 10% seen once, with around 3.1% in the top ten. Study observations and caveats: There was a possibility that FACS-sorted repertoires contained abundant clonotypes contaminating from the bulk population. On re-exposure, the response was weaker but peaked faster, at day 5 versus 15. After the booster, approximately 96% of CD4 and approximately 90% of CD8 primary-response clones were re-detected.

V lost 0 bases, J lost 0 bases, and 8 bases lay in between. Germline V gene data show CDR1 as SGHRS and CDR2 as YFSETQ. This CDR3 contains 15 residues. The V and J genes are TRBV5-1 and TRBJ2-3, with D possibly TRBD1 on 6 matching bases. The sequence was collected from a man younger than 35 who received the YFV17D yellow fever vaccine. This material consisted of CD4+ T cells sorted from PBMCs, taken 5 days after the yellow fever booster vaccination. The CDR3: CASSLDRASTDTQYF. The CDR3 region has the DNA TGCGCCAGCAGCTTGGACAGGGCTAGCACAGATACGCAGTATTTT.